A single sample gave rise to the 23 T cell receptor beta chains below, sequenced in a study of shared clonotypes between healthy human individuals. Clones were sequenced by immunoSEQ multiplex PCR, and TCRdb holds only the in-frame ones, with some missing. The sample lists some 1 million clones; approximately 72% were seen once. Sequenced material: memory CD4+ T cells sorted from blood. Subset given: CD45RA-negative fraction. The receptor source for this set is a man between 18 and 35 years old in good health.

This rearrangement joins TRBV27 to TRBJ1-2; TRBD1 is a possible D gene (5 bases). The V gene's germline CDR1 is MNHEY and CDR2 SMNVEV (reference sequence). CDR3 length: 14 residues. Trimming took off 6 bases at V and 7 bases at J, with 18 bases between the two ends. The CDR3 nucleotides are TGTGCCAGCAGGATGAGTCTACCCGGGGGTGGCTACACCTTC. It is translated as CASRMSLPGGGYTF.

V usage is TRBV6-5 and J usage is TRBJ1-1; no reliable D call. V was shortened by 5 bases and J by 10 bases, with 17 bases between the two germline ends. CDR1 is MNHEY and CDR2 is SVGAGI in the germline V gene. The CDR3 extends over 13 amino acids. The CDR3 is CASSETGVNRAFF. The CDR3, as DNA: TGTGCCAGCAGTGAAACGGGTGTAAACCGAGCTTTCTTT.

Only one count was recorded for this clone. The junction shows a germline mismatch at one end, possibly a read error. The sample holds other DNA sequences that translate to the same CDR3. The genes are TRBV11-3 and TRBJ2-1; 11 bases map to TRBD2. Germline values: CDR1 SGHNT, CDR2 YENEEA. There are 15 residues in the CDR3. The CDR3 here is CASSLGLAGYNEQFF. CDR3 DNA: TGTGCCAGTAGCTTAGGACTAGCGGGCTACAATGAGCAGTTCTTC.

Regarding this clone: The sample has other DNA sequences that encode this CDR3 too. The chain couples TRBV5-1 to TRBJ2-7; D uncertain. Between the trimmed V and J ends, which lost 0 bases and 4 bases, there was a span of 5 bases. Germline CDR1 SGHRS, CDR2 YFSETQ. The CDR3 length is 12 residues. The CDR3 sequence is CASSLERYEQYF. CDR3 DNA: TGCGCCAGCAGCTTGGAACGTTACGAGCAGTACTTC.

V gene TRBV5-4 combines with J gene TRBJ2-4, with D possibly being TRBD1 or TRBD2 (5 bases each). Between the trimmed V and J ends, which lost 0 bases and 4 bases, there was a span of 8 bases. Germline CDR1 reads SGHNT; CDR2 reads YYREEE (reference sequence). The CDR3 extends over 14 amino acids. The CDR3: CASSLGDAKNIQYF. The CDR3 coding sequence is TGTGCCAGCAGCTTGGGGGACGCAAAAAACATTCAGTACTTC. The full variable domain, completed using reference TRBV5-4 and TRBJ2-4, is ETGVTQSPTHLIKTRGQQVTLRCSSQSGHNTVSWYQQALGQGPQFIFQYYREEENGRGNFPPRFSGLQFPNYSSELNVNALELDDSALYLCASSLGDAKNIQYFGAGTRLSVL.

This sequence joins TRBV19 and TRBJ2-7; tentative D call: TRBD2 (6 bases). Germline V lookup: CDR1 LNHDA, CDR2 SQIVND (reference sequence). V was trimmed by 8 bases and J by 4 bases, leaving 18 bases between them. The CDR3 runs 14 residues. Here the CDR3 DNA reads TGTGCCAGTTCCCCCGGGGGTGTTGGTTACGAGCAGTACTTC. It encodes CASSPGGVGYEQYF.

This clone occurred once. The genes are TRBV7-2 and TRBJ2-2, with D maybe TRBD2 (6 bases). The CDR3 is 16 amino acids. Germline V CDR1 and CDR2: SGHTA, FQGNSA. V lost 4 bases and J 2 bases, leaving 14 bases between the germline ends. The CDR3 DNA sequence: TGTGCCAGCAGCTCGGCGGGACCCATCAACACCGGGGAGCTGTTTTTT. Its translation is CASSSAGPINTGELFF.

The rearrangement joins TRBV6-1 to TRBJ2-7, with TRBD2 identical over 9 bases. The germline CDR1 and CDR2 sequences are MNHNS and SASEGT. The CDR3 has 15 residues. V shed 6 bases and J 4 bases; nucleotides not matched to a gene: 10. CDR3 nucleotides: TGTGCCAGCAGCCGCGGGGGGGGAGCGCCGTACGAGCAGTACTTC. It codes for CASSRGGGAPYEQYF.

The chain employs TRBV5-1 and TRBJ2-5, with TRBD1 matching over 9 bases. The V gene end was trimmed by 4 bases and the J gene end by 1 base; junction bases not matched to a gene: 5. The CDR3 extends over 15 amino acids. In germline, CDR1 is SGHRS, CDR2 YFSETQ. The CDR3 DNA reads as TGCGCCAGCAGCGCGACAGGGGGGAGCCAAGAGACCCAGTACTTC. Protein product: CASSATGGSQETQYF. Based on the CDR3 plus reference TRBV5-1 and TRBJ2-5, the full variable domain is KAGVTQTPRYLIKTRGQQVTLSCSPISGHRSVSWYQQTPGQGLQFLFEYFSETQRNKGNFPGRFSGRQFSNSRSEMNVSTLELGDSALYLCASSATGGSQETQYFGPGTRLLVL.

To note about this clone: The junction departs from germline at one end; a sequencing error may be responsible. The CDR3 DNA reads TGTGCCAGCAGGTTAGCGGGGCCGGAGACCCAGTACTTC. Its translation is CASRLAGPETQYF. V gene TRBV7-2 combines with J gene TRBJ2-5; 8 bases agree with TRBD2. CDR1 and CDR2 (germline): SGHTA, FQGNSA. CDR3 length: 13 amino acids.

The chain employs TRBV10-2 and TRBJ1-5, with D unclear. This CDR3 spans 14 amino acids. Trimming left V 2 bases short and J 10 bases short, with 15 bases between. Germline CDR1 WSHSY, CDR2 SAAADI. In nucleotides, the CDR3 is TGCGCCAGCAGTGAGAGCGGAAACATGGGCCCCCAGCATTTT. Its translation is CASSESGNMGPQHF.

The chain joins TRBV10-3 to TRBJ2-7, with 11 bases lining up with TRBD2. CDR1 is ENHRY, CDR2 SYGVKD, per germline. V gave up 6 bases and J gave up 7 bases; unmatched junction bases: 11. This CDR3 spans 15 amino acids. CDR3 bases: TGTGCCATCAGAAATATACTAGCGGGAGTGGGGGAGCAGTACTTC. Amino acid sequence: CAIRNILAGVGEQYF.

Only a few counts were recorded for this clone. V is TRBV30 and J is TRBJ2-4; the D gene is possibly TRBD2 (5 bases). V was shortened by 4 bases and J by 0 bases, with 13 bases between the two germline ends. The CDR3 spans 15 residues. Germline V gives CDR1 GTSNPN, CDR2 SVGIG (reference sequence). The CDR3 DNA sequence: TGTGCCTGGACCCCCGGGGAGCTAGCCAAAAACATTCAGTACTTC. Protein sequence: CAWTPGELAKNIQYF.

This chain joins TRBV7-9 and TRBJ2-5; possibly TRBD2 for D (6 bases). V was shortened by 5 bases and J by 5 bases, with 9 bases between the two germline ends. The CDR3 length is 12 residues. CDR1 and CDR2 from the germline V gene are SEHNR and FQNEAQ (reference sequence). The CDR3 here is CASSRDWETQYF. CDR3 DNA: TGTGCCAGCAGCCGGGACTGGGAGACCCAGTACTTC.

The rearrangement uses TRBV5-1 and TRBJ2-7; 14 nucleotides agree with TRBD2. The germline CDR1 and CDR2 sequences are SGHRS and YFSETQ. The V and J ends lost 4 bases and 6 bases, in that order; junction bases with no gene match: 15. The CDR3 runs to 18 residues. The CDR3 sequence is CASSPTPGTSGSRVEQYF. The CDR3 DNA is TGCGCCAGCAGCCCGACCCCAGGGACTAGCGGGAGTCGGGTCGAGCAGTACTTC.

The V gene is TRBV5-8, the J gene TRBJ1-5; weak D call: TRBD1 (5 bases). V was clipped by 7 bases and J by 3 bases, with 8 bases between them. Germline V gene sequence: CDR1 SGHTS, CDR2 YDEGEE. This CDR3 is 12 amino acids long. CDR3 in DNA: TGTGCCAGCGTGGGGCTCAATCAGCCCCAGCATTTT. This codes for CASVGLNQPQHF.

This clone has more than one count but fewer than ten. The chain uses TRBV28 and TRBJ2-2; D is possibly TRBD1 (5 bases). The CDR3 extends over 14 amino acids. The V and J ends lost 6 bases and 7 bases respectively, with 15 bases between them. CDR1 and CDR2 from the germline V gene are MDHEN and SYDVKM. The CDR3 DNA is TGTGCCAGCAGAGAGGCAGGGAAAAACGGGGAGCTGTTTTTT. As protein: CASREAGKNGELFF.

This rearrangement joins TRBV14 to TRBJ1-2; D may be TRBD1 (6 bases). From germline, CDR1 is SGHDN and CDR2 FVKESK. The CDR3 extends over 13 amino acids. The V and J ends lost 1 base and 7 bases respectively, with 10 bases between them. The CDR3 sequence: CASSQAGDRGYTF. The CDR3 DNA is TGTGCCAGCAGCCAAGCAGGGGATCGTGGCTACACCTTC.

The rearrangement joins TRBV5-1 to TRBJ2-5, with D possibly being TRBD1 or TRBD2 (5 bases each). CDR1 is SGHRS and CDR2 is YFSETQ in the germline V gene. The CDR3 runs 14 residues. Trimming took 0 bases from V and 0 from J, leaving 6 bases between them. The CDR3 loop reads CASSLGGDQETQYF. The CDR3, as DNA: TGCGCCAGCAGCTTGGGAGGGGACCAAGAGACCCAGTACTTC.

The rearrangement links TRBV7-9 to TRBJ2-2, with 13 nucleotides matching TRBD2. The CDR3 runs 16 residues. CDR1 is SEHNR and CDR2 is FQNEAQ in the germline V gene (reference sequence). V was pared by 7 bases and J by 2 bases, with 4 bases of the junction left unmatched. The CDR3 DNA reads TGTGCCAGCACAACTAGCGGGAGGGATAACACCGGGGAGCTGTTTTTT. This sequence encodes CASTTSGRDNTGELFF.

As for this clone: The same CDR3 can be traced to other DNA sequences in this sample. The V and J genes are TRBV2 and TRBJ2-5; D gene uncertain. This CDR3 is built from 12 residues. Germline V CDR1 and CDR2: SNHLY, FYNNEI. Trimming cost V 4 bases and J 5 bases, with 8 bases left between them. CDR3 coding DNA: TGTGCCAGCAGTGGTAGAGGCGAGACCCAGTACTTC. Translation: CASSGRGETQYF.

The V and J genes are TRBV19 and TRBJ2-3; 9 nucleotides align to TRBD2. The trim removed 10 bases at V and 4 bases at J, leaving 9 bases unmatched. The germline CDR1 and CDR2 sequences are LNHDA and SQIVND (reference sequence). The CDR3 loop spans 14 amino acids. CDR3: CATTRTSVPDTQYF. CDR3 bases: TGTGCCACCACAAGGACTAGCGTCCCAGATACGCAGTATTTT.

The chain links TRBV5-1 to TRBJ2-7, with D tentatively TRBD2 (6 bases). CDR3 length: 12 amino acids. V dropped 4 bases and J dropped 7 bases, with 12 bases sitting between them. Germline CDR1 reads SGHRS; CDR2 reads YFSETQ. In DNA form, the CDR3 reads TGCGCCAGCAGCCCGGAGGGGTGGGAGCAGTACTTC. Its protein product is CASSPEGWEQYF.